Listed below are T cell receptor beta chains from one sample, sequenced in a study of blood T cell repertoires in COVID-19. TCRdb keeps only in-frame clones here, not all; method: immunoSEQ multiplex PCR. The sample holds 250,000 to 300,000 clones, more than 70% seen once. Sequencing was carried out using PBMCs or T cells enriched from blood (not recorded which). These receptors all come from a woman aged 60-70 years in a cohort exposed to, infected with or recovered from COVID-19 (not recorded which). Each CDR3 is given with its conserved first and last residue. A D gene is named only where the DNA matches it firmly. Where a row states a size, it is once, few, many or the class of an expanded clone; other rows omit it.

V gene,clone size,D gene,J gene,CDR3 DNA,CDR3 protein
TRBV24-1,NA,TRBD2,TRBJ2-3,TGTGCCACCAGTGACCGTGTGGGGGGTGGGACTAGCGGGAGGGGAATCACAGATACGCAGTATTTT,CATSDRVGGGTSGRGITDTQYF
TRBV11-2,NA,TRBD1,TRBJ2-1,TGTGCCAGCAGCACTGGGACAGGGGACTACAATGAGCAGTTCTTC,CASSTGTGDYNEQFF
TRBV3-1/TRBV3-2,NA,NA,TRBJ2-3,TGTGCCAGCAGCCCCTCGACAGGAGGTACGCAGTATTTT,CASSPSTGGTQYF
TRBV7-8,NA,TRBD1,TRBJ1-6,TGTGCCAGCAGCCGACAGGGGGGTTCACCCCTCCACTTT,CASSRQGGSPLHF
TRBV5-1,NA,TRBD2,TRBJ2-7,TGCGCCAGCAGCTTGTTCCCCACTAGCGGGTCCTCCTACGAGCAGTACTTC,CASSLFPTSGSSYEQYF
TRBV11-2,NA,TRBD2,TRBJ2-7,TGTGCCAGCAGCTTAGGCGGGGGACTAGCGGGAGGGCGTGAGCAGTACTTC,CASSLGGGLAGGREQYF
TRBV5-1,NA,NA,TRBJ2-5,TGCGCCAGCAGCTCTAGAGAGACCCAGTACTTC,CASSSRETQYF
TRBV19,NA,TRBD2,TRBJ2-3,TGTGCCAGTAGGCCTTACTTTGCGGGAGGGCCCGATACGCAGTATTTT,CASRPYFAGGPDTQYF
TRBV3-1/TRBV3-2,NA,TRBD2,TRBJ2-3,TGTGCCAGCAGCCCTTCCAGTCTAGCGGGAGGGTACCACGCGCAGTATTTT,CASSPSSLAGGYHAQYF
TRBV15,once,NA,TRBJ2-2,TGTGCCACCAGCAGAGATCCTACCGGGGAGCTGTTTTTT,CATSRDPTGELFF
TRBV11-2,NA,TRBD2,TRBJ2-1,TGTGCCAGCAGCTCTATAGCGGGGCCCCGTGACAATGAGCAGTTCTTC,CASSSIAGPRDNEQFF
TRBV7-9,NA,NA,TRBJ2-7,TGTGCCAGCAGCTTAATAGGAGGCGAGCAGTACTTC,CASSLIGGEQYF
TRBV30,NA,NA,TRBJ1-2,TGTGCCTGGAGTCTCGGTATTAACTATGGCTACACCTTC,CAWSLGINYGYTF
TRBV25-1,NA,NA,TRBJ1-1,TGTGCCAGCAGTTCGATGCAGGGGAACACTGAAGCTTTCTTT,CASSSMQGNTEAFF
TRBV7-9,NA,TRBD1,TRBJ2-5,TGTGCCAGCAGCCTTACCGGGACAGAGGAGACCCAGTACTTC,CASSLTGTEETQYF
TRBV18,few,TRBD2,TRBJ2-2,TGTGCCAGCTCACCACTGCGGGAGACCGGGGAGCTGTTTTTT,CASSPLRETGELFF
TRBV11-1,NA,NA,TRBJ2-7,TGTGCCAGCAGCTTTAGAACCACTCCGGGCGAGCAGTACTTC,CASSFRTTPGEQYF
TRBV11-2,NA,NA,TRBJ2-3,TGTGCCAGCAGCTTAGGGAGGGTTCAAGATACGCAGTATTTT,CASSLGRVQDTQYF
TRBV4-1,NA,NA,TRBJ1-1,TGCGCCAGCAGACAGACAGGCAGGAACACTGAAGCTTTCTTT,CASRQTGRNTEAFF
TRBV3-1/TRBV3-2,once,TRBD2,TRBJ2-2,TGTGCCAGCAGCATGATAGCGGGAGAAGACACCGGGGAGCTGTTTTTT,CASSMIAGEDTGELFF
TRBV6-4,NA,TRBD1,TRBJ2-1,TGTGCCAGCAGTGACACATCTGACAGGGACGAGCAGTTCTTC,CASSDTSDRDEQFF
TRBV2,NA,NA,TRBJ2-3,TGTGCCAGCAGTTCCGGACAGACCACAGATACGCAGTATTTT,CASSSGQTTDTQYF
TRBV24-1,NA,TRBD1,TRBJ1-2,TGTGCCACCAGTGATAGGAGGACAGGGGCGTCCTATGGCTACACCTTC,CATSDRRTGASYGYTF
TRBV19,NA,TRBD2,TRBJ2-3,TGTGCCAGTAGTAGGGTAGCGGGAGGGGGGGCTTTTAAGACCGGAGATACGCAGTATTTT,CASSRVAGGGAFKTGDTQYF
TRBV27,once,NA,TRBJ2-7,TGTGCCAGCAGTTCCGAACAGGGCTACGAGCAGTACTTC,CASSSEQGYEQYF
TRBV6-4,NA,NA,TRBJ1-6,TGTGCCAGCAGAGCAGGGGTGGAAGGTTCACCCCTCCACTTT,CASRAGVEGSPLHF
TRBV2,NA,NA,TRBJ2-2,TGTGCCAGCAGGCTCGTGACATCGGGGACCGGGGAGCTGTTTTTT,CASRLVTSGTGELFF
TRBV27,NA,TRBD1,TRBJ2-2,TGTGCCAGCAGTTCACCCGAGACAGGGTTCACCGGGGAGCTGTTTTTT,CASSSPETGFTGELFF
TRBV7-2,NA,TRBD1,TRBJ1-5,TGTGCCAGCTCAAGACAGGGGGGCCTTCATCAGCCCCAGCATTTT,CASSRQGGLHQPQHF
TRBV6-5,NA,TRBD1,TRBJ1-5,TGTGCCAGCAGTTACTCGACAGGGACAAATCAGCCCCAGCATTTT,CASSYSTGTNQPQHF
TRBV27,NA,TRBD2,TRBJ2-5,TGTGCCAGCAGTGTAAAGCGGGGGACCCAAGAGACCCAGTACTTC,CASSVKRGTQETQYF
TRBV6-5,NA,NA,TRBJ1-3,TGTGCCAGCAGTTCCGACAACTCTGGAAACACCATATATTTT,CASSSDNSGNTIYF
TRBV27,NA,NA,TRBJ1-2,TGTGCCAGCATCTCCACCTCTTTGGGGGCGCGGGGCTACACCTTC,CASISTSLGARGYTF
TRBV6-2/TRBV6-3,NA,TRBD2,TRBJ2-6,TGTGCCAGCAGCCCCCGGGAGGGAGGGGCCAACGTCCTGACTTTC,CASSPREGGANVLTF
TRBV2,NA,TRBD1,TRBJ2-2,TGTGCCCGGAAGGACAGGAGAAACACCGGGGAGCTGTTTTTT,CARKDRRNTGELFF
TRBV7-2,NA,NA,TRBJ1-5,TGTGCCAGCAGCTTAATAAGCAATCAGCCCCAGCATTTT,CASSLISNQPQHF
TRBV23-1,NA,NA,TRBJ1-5,TGCGCCAGCAGTCAATTCGGAGTATACCGCCAGCCCCAGCATTTT,CASSQFGVYRQPQHF
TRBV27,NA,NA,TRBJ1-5,TGTGCCAGCAAACCCACAGGGCGAGGCAATCAGCCCCAGCATTTT,CASKPTGRGNQPQHF
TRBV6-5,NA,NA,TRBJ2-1,TGTGCCAGCAGTTACCGGAGGGCCGGGGGCAATGAGCAGTTCTTC,CASSYRRAGGNEQFF
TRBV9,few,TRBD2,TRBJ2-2,TGTGCCAGCAGCGTAGGCGGGTACGCCAGACAGCGGGATAACACCGGGGAGCTGTTTTTT,CASSVGGYARQRDNTGELFF
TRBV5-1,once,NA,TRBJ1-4,TGCGCCAGCAGCTTCGACTACGTTGCAACTAATGAAAAACTGTTTTTT,CASSFDYVATNEKLFF
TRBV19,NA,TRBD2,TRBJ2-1,TGTGCCAGTAGTCCTTGGGCTAGCGGGAAGGATGAGCAGTTCTTC,CASSPWASGKDEQFF
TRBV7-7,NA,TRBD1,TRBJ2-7,TGTGCTAGCAGCTTAGAGGCAGGGGGCGGGGCCTACGAGCAGTACTTC,CASSLEAGGGAYEQYF
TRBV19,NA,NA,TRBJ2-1,TGTGCCAGTAGTATTTCGAATAAGCGAGGTCAGTTCTTC,CASSISNKRGQFF
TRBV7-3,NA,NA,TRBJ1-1,TGTGCCAGCAGCTCGACGGGGTCGCGGGCTTTCTTT,CASSSTGSRAFF
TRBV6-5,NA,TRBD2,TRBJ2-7,TGTGCCAGCACGATAACTAGCGGGAGCTTAGACGAGCAGTACTTC,CASTITSGSLDEQYF
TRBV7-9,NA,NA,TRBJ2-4,TGTGCCTCCGGCCAGGCGGGGTCCAAAAACATTCAGTACTTC,CASGQAGSKNIQYF
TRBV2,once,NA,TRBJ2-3,TGTGCCAGCAGTGGGGGGCTAGCAGCAGATACGCAGTATTTT,CASSGGLAADTQYF
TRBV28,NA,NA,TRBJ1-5,TGTGCCAGCAGTTCCCTGAATCAGCCCCAGCATTTT,CASSSLNQPQHF
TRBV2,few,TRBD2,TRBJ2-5,TGTGCCAGCAGACCTAGACTAGCGGGAGGTCAAGAGACCCAGTACTTC,CASRPRLAGGQETQYF
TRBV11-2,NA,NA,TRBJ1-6,TGTGCCAGCAGCACGGACCGCCTACTAGGTGCGCCCCTCCACTTT,CASSTDRLLGAPLHF
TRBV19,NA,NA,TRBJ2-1,TGTGCCACCAGATGGGGGGGCGTCAACAATGAGCAGTTCTTC,CATRWGGVNNEQFF
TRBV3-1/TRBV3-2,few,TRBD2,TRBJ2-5,TGTGCCAGCAGCCACGAACGGGAGGGGGGGGAGACCCAGTACTTC,CASSHEREGGETQYF
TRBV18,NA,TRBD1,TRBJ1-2,TGTGCCAGCTCATCGGGGACAGGGGGTAACTATGGCTACACCTTC,CASSSGTGGNYGYTF
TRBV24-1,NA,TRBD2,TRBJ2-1,TGTGCCACCAGTGATTCTTACCCTTGGAGTACTAGCGGGAGGAGGGACAATGAGCAGTTCTTC,CATSDSYPWSTSGRRDNEQFF
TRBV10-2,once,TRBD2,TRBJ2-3,TGCGCCAGCAAGTGGACTAGCGGGAGCGATACGCAGTATTTT,CASKWTSGSDTQYF
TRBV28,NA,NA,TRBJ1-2,TGTGCCAGCAGTGGCAGGGCCTATGGCTACACCTTC,CASSGRAYGYTF
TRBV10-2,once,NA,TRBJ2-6,TGCGCCAGCAGTGCGGCAGGGTCTTTGACTGGGGCCAACGTCCTGACTTTC,CASSAAGSLTGANVLTF
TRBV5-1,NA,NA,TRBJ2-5,TGCGCCAGCAGCCTGGGGTACGGGCAAGAGACCCAGTACTTC,CASSLGYGQETQYF